This note documents a single T cell receptor beta chain sequence. Its antigen is unidentified. The CDR3 is made up of 16 amino acids. Germline trimming cut 7 bases from V and 0 bases from J; bases unmatched to any gene: 8. Germline assignment: CDR1 DFQATT and CDR2 SNEGSKA (reference sequence). Study-wide results and caveats: The larger cohort examined one V-J beta rearrangement, not whole repertoires.

Semi-nested PCR with Nested Universal Primer A followed constant-region reverse priming of full-length variable regions. TCRdb re-derived calls from the 5' RACE reads in MiXCR, one entry per CDR3 protein. The sample records tens of thousands of distinct CDR3 sequences, 29% being singletons. The TCR was taken from a female donor with breast cancer. The rearrangement links TRBV20-1 to TRBJ2-4, with 11 bases lining up with TRBD2. Sequenced sample: memory CD4+ T cells sorted from a lymph node. Sample subset: memory CD4+ T cells, CD4+CD45RO+CD25-. This CDR3 reads CSVSRGLAGAKNIQYF. The CDR3 DNA reads TGCAGTGTTTCACGCGGACTAGCGGGAGCCAAAAACATTCAGTACTTC.